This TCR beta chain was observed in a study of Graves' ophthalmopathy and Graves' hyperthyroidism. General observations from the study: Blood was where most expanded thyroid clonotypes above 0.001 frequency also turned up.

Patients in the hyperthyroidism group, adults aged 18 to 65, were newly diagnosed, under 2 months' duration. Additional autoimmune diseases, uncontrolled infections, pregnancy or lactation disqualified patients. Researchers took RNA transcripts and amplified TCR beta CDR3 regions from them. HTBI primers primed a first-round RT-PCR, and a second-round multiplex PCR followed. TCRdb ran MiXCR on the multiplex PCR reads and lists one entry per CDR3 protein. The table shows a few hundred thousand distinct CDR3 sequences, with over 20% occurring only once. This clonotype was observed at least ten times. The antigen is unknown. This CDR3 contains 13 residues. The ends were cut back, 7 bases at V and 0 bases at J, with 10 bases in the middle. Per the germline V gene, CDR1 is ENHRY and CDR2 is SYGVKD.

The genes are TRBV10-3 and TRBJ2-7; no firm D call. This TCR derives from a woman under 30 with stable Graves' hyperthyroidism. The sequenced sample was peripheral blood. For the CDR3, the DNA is TGTGCCATCAAGGCAGGACCCTCCTACGAGCAGTACTTC. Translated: CAIKAGPSYEQYF.